This entry lists 27 T cell receptor beta chains sequenced from one sample in a study of T cell changes during pregnancy in multiple sclerosis. Produced via immunoSEQ multiplex PCR; TCRdb's table is partial and in-frame only. The sample contains roughly 60,000 clones, approximately 90% of which appear only once. The specimen was CD4+ T cells from peripheral blood mononuclear cells, collected in the first trimester of pregnancy. The receptors shown here come from a female donor with multiple sclerosis, enrolled in a pregnancy study.

This chain joins TRBV10-3 and TRBJ2-1; D perhaps matches TRBD2 (5 bases). There are 14 residues in the CDR3. V lost 4 bases, J lost 6 bases, and 13 bases lay in between. Germline loops: CDR1 ENHRY, CDR2 SYGVKD. CDR3 in amino acids: CAISVAGIGNEQFF. The CDR3, as DNA: TGTGCCATCAGTGTGGCCGGGATTGGCAATGAGCAGTTCTTC.

The CDR3 spells CASSRLANQPQHF. In DNA, the CDR3 is TGTGCCAGCAGCCGTTTGGCCAATCAGCCCCAGCATTTT. The chain couples TRBV7-9 to TRBJ1-5; D is unresolved. The V gene lost 5 bases and the J gene lost 3 bases, with 8 bases spanning the gap. Germline CDR1 and CDR2: SEHNR and FQNEAQ (reference sequence). The CDR3 is 13 amino acids.

The chain recombines TRBV7-2 with TRBJ2-3, with TRBD2 matching 8 bases. This CDR3 comprises 15 residues. V was pared by 1 base and J by 5 bases, with 5 bases of the junction left unmatched. Germline-derived CDR1 and CDR2 are SGHTA and FQGNSA. CDR3 amino acids: CASSLGSGGVDTQYF. CDR3 nucleotides: TGTGCCAGCAGCTTAGGCTCCGGGGGGGTAGATACGCAGTATTTT.

The rearrangement joins TRBV19 to TRBJ2-7; the match to TRBD2 covers 8 bases. This CDR3 contains 15 residues. V shed 5 bases, J shed 7 bases, and the junction held 13 bases outside the gene matches. Germline V gene sequence: CDR1 LNHDA, CDR2 SQIVND (reference sequence). Written as DNA, the CDR3 is TGTGCCAGTAGTCCCGAAGGACTAGCAGTGGGAGAGCAGTACTTC. Protein product: CASSPEGLAVGEQYF.

The chain combines TRBV2 with TRBJ1-2; D is unclear. Germline V gene lookup returns CDR1 SNHLY and CDR2 FYNNEI. V was trimmed by 1 base and J by 6 bases, leaving 12 bases between them. This CDR3 comprises 14 residues. The CDR3: CASSEVPIPDGYTF. For the CDR3, the DNA is TGTGCCAGCAGTGAAGTTCCGATACCGGATGGCTACACCTTC.

This chain joins TRBV7-2 and TRBJ1-2, with a possible D match to TRBD1 (6 bases). CDR1 SGHTA and CDR2 FQGNSA come from the germline V gene. This CDR3 is 15 amino acids long. Deletions cut 5 bases from V and 1 base from J, with 14 bases between. Here the CDR3 DNA reads TGTGCCAGCAGCGCCACCGGGACACTTAACTATGGCTACACCTTC. Its translation: CASSATGTLNYGYTF.

This clone has only one observation. This chain uses TRBV7-2 with TRBJ2-3; D is possibly TRBD2 (6 bases). Germline V gene data show CDR1 as SGHTA and CDR2 as FQGNSA. CDR3 length equals 15 residues. V was shortened by 7 bases and J by 1 base, with 15 bases between the two germline ends. CDR3 nucleotides: TGTGCCAGCACCCCTGTGGGGGGACGCACAGATACGCAGTATTTT. It yields the protein CASTPVGGRTDTQYF. Complete variable domain (other parts from reference TRBV7-2 and TRBJ2-3): GAGVSQSPSNKVTEKGKDVELRCDPISGHTALYWYRQSLGQGLEFLIYFQGNSAPDKSGLPSDRFSAERTGGSVSTLTIQRTQQEDSAVYLCASTPVGGRTDTQYFGPGTRLTVL.

The chain employs TRBV11-2 and TRBJ2-2; 7 bases fit TRBD2. The V and J ends lost 2 bases and 5 bases, in that order; junction bases with no gene match: 8. The germline gives CDR1 SGHAT, CDR2 FQNNGV. The CDR3 totals 16 residues. The CDR3 DNA sequence: TGTGCCAGCAGCTTACTCGGGGGGACGGGAACCGGGGAGCTGTTTTTT. This sequence encodes CASSLLGGTGTGELFF.

The genes are TRBV5-6 and TRBJ2-5; D gene ambiguous. CDR3 size: 13 residues. V was shortened by 1 base and J by 7 bases, with 11 bases between the two germline ends. The germline V gene encodes CDR1 SGHDT and CDR2 YYEEEE. In nucleotides, the CDR3 is TGTGCCAGCAGCTTGTACGGTCCGGGGACCCAGTACTTC. Its translation is CASSLYGPGTQYF.

The chain links TRBV19 to TRBJ1-2, with 9 positions matching TRBD1. The germline gives CDR1 LNHDA, CDR2 SQIVND (reference sequence). CDR3 length equals 14 residues. Trimming at V came to 6 bases and at J to 4 bases, leaving 6 bases not matched to a gene. The CDR3 reads CASRPRDRAYGYTF. Written as DNA, the CDR3 is TGTGCCAGTAGACCCCGGGACAGGGCCTATGGCTACACCTTC.

V is TRBV19 and J is TRBJ2-1, with D perhaps matching TRBD2 (6 bases). Trimming removed 7 bases from V and 2 bases from J, with 15 bases in between. The V gene's germline CDR1 is LNHDA and CDR2 SQIVND (reference sequence). The CDR3 is made up of 15 amino acids. Here the CDR3 reads CASTHRGLTYNEQFF. The DNA for the CDR3 is TGTGCCAGTACCCATAGGGGACTTACCTACAATGAGCAGTTCTTC.

The chain carries TRBV5-6 and TRBJ2-3, with 9 nucleotides matching TRBD1. J lost 4 bases, V lost 3 bases, and 3 bases had no gene match. The germline CDR1 and CDR2 sequences are SGHDT and YYEEEE. This CDR3 comprises 14 residues. In DNA, the CDR3 is TGTGCCAGCAGCTCGGGACAGGGCGCAGATACGCAGTATTTT. Translating gives CASSSGQGADTQYF.

V and J are TRBV18 and TRBJ1-3; 9 positions match TRBD1. The CDR3 runs 15 residues. From germline, CDR1 is KGHSH and CDR2 LQKENI. V dropped 6 bases and J dropped 4; count of bases not matched to a gene: 7. The CDR3 protein is CASSQQGAAGNTIYF. CDR3 DNA sequence: TGTGCCAGCTCCCAACAGGGGGCTGCGGGAAACACCATATATTTT.

The rearrangement uses TRBV30 and TRBJ1-5, with 7 bases aligning to TRBD1. Unmatched junction bases numbered 6, after V lost 1 base and J lost 3 bases. The CDR3 length is 15 residues. Germline V gives CDR1 GTSNPN, CDR2 SVGIG (reference sequence). Here the CDR3 reads CAWSDRGIDNQPQHF. CDR3 DNA: TGTGCCTGGAGTGACAGGGGAATAGACAATCAGCCCCAGCATTTT.

The chain has TRBV7-2 and TRBJ2-1, with 8 bases matching TRBD2. Germline values: CDR1 SGHTA, CDR2 FQGNSA. V dropped 0 bases and J dropped 10; count of bases not matched to a gene: 8. The CDR3 runs 15 residues. CDR3 in DNA: TGTGCCAGCAGCTTAGCAGCGGGGGCTTACGGAGAGCAGTTCTTC. Amino acids: CASSLAAGAYGEQFF.

V usage is TRBV6-5 and J usage is TRBJ2-7; 7 bases map to TRBD2. With V trimmed by 8 bases and J by 3 bases, 7 bases remained unmatched. Germline lookup yields CDR1 MNHEY and CDR2 SVGAGI. The CDR3 is 13 amino acids. CDR3 DNA sequence: TGTGCCAGCCACCCAGCGGGGAACTACGAGCAGTACTTC. Its protein product is CASHPAGNYEQYF.

V gene TRBV5-4 combines with J gene TRBJ1-3; possible D gene TRBD1, 5 bases. The CDR3 contains 16 residues. V was pared by 4 bases and J by 0 bases, with 14 bases between. Germline CDR1 and CDR2: SGHNT and YYREEE (reference sequence). The DNA for the CDR3 is TGTGCCAGCAGCCCCCCAGCGGGACGCTCTGGAAACACCATATATTTT. It encodes CASSPPAGRSGNTIYF. Combining the CDR3 with reference TRBV5-4 and TRBJ1-3 gives the whole variable domain ETGVTQSPTHLIKTRGQQVTLRCSSQSGHNTVSWYQQALGQGPQFIFQYYREEENGRGNFPPRFSGLQFPNYSSELNVNALELDDSALYLCASSPPAGRSGNTIYFGEGSWLTVV.

The chain couples TRBV15 to TRBJ1-5; 9 bases match TRBD1. V shed 3 bases, J shed 2 bases, and the junction held 8 bases outside the gene matches. Germline V lookup: CDR1 LNHNV, CDR2 YYDKDF (reference sequence). CDR3 size: 17 residues. The CDR3 spells CATSSQQGARGNQPQHF. CDR3 in DNA: TGTGCCACCAGCAGTCAACAGGGGGCGAGGGGCAATCAGCCCCAGCATTTT.

The chain recombines TRBV9 with TRBJ2-5, with 11 bases matching TRBD2. This CDR3 contains 18 residues. From germline, CDR1 is SGDLS and CDR2 YYNGEE. Losses at the gene ends were 4 bases for V and 2 bases for J; bases not matched to a gene: 13. CDR3 amino acids: CASSPRLAGGLPQETQYF. CDR3 sequence (DNA): TGTGCCAGCAGCCCCCGGCTAGCGGGGGGATTACCTCAAGAGACCCAGTACTTC.

This chain joins TRBV6-4 and TRBJ1-6; 7 nucleotides match TRBD1. Unmatched junction bases numbered 4, after V lost 6 bases and J lost 5 bases. This CDR3 spans 14 amino acids. CDR1 is MRHNA and CDR2 is SNTAGT in the germline V gene. CDR3 loop: CASRGTADNSPLHF. The CDR3 bases are TGTGCCAGCAGGGGGACAGCTGATAATTCACCCCTCCACTTT.

The V gene is TRBV11-1, the J gene TRBJ1-2; 7 nucleotides line up with TRBD1. CDR3 size: 16 residues. The germline CDR1 and CDR2 sequences are SGHAT and FQDESV (reference sequence). Unmatched junction bases numbered 14, after V lost 2 bases and J lost 8 bases. The CDR3 here is CASSLPSGAGQRGYTF. CDR3 bases: TGTGCCAGCAGCTTACCCTCAGGGGCGGGACAGAGAGGCTACACCTTC.

V gene TRBV5-6 combines with J gene TRBJ2-5; 8 bases are a match to TRBD2. Germline V gene lookup returns CDR1 SGHDT and CDR2 YYEEEE. The CDR3 consists of 16 residues. V trimming: 4 bases; J trimming: 1 base; junction bases outside the gene matches: 9. The CDR3: CASSSPGLGFQETQYF. As DNA, the CDR3 is TGTGCCAGCAGCAGCCCGGGACTAGGGTTCCAAGAGACCCAGTACTTC.

V gene TRBV11-3 combines with J gene TRBJ1-1; the D is unclear. The V gene lost 6 bases and the J gene lost 1 base, with 9 bases spanning the gap. In germline, CDR1 is SGHNT, CDR2 YENEEA. The CDR3 extends over 13 amino acids. The CDR3: CASSITTNTEAFF. The CDR3 region has the DNA TGTGCCAGCAGTATAACAACGAACACTGAAGCTTTCTTT.

Turning to this clone: A junction boundary mismatches the germline segment, possibly from a read error. The rearrangement uses TRBV5-5 and TRBJ1-3; 9 bases agree with TRBD1. Germline assignment: CDR1 SGHKS and CDR2 YYEKEE (reference sequence). This CDR3 has 14 residues. Written as DNA, the CDR3 is TGTGCCAGCAGAACAGCCGGGACAGGGCCCCCGCGGGATTTT. This codes for CASRTAGTGPPRDF.

This clone was counted a few times. CDR3 DNA sequence: TGTGCCAGCTCACCATTCGTACCGGGGGACAATTCACCCCTCCACTTT. It encodes CASSPFVPGDNSPLHF. The chain employs TRBV18 and TRBJ1-6, with a tentative D call TRBD1 (5 bases). From germline, CDR1 is KGHSH and CDR2 LQKENI. Trimming took off 2 bases at V and 7 bases at J, with 15 bases between the two ends. This CDR3 is built from 16 residues.

The chain links TRBV6-6 to TRBJ1-4, with D possibly matching TRBD1 (6 bases). V dropped 7 bases and J dropped 0 bases, with 12 bases sitting between them. Germline-derived CDR1 and CDR2 are MNHNY and SVGAGI (reference sequence). The CDR3 has 15 amino acids. The DNA for the CDR3 is TGTGCCAGCACCCCGACAGGAGCAACTAATGAAAAACTGTTTTTT. It codes for CASTPTGATNEKLFF.

This rearrangement joins TRBV7-3 to TRBJ1-4, with 7 nucleotides matching TRBD1. With 2 bases clipped from V and 10 bases from J, the junction kept 4 bases outside the gene matches. Germline CDR1 is SGHTA and CDR2 is FQGTGA. This CDR3 has 13 residues. As DNA, the CDR3 is TGTGCCAGCAGCTTACGACAGGGAGGAAAACTGTTTTTT. Protein product: CASSLRQGGKLFF.